Below, 13 T cell receptor beta chains from the same sample are listed, as sequenced in a study of cytomegalovirus exposure and HLA in healthy donors. The study ran its PCR with 60 Vbeta and 13 Jbeta primers. The data were produced by immunoSEQ multiplex PCR, yet TCRdb's version contains in-frame clones alone and is incomplete. The table has tens of thousands of clones, roughly four fifths seen once. Sequencing used PBMCs. These receptors were obtained from a man aged 45 to 65 in good health and CMV-seronegative.

The chain has TRBV28 and TRBJ2-7; a possible D gene is TRBD2 (5 bases). Germline CDR1 is MDHEN and CDR2 is SYDVKM. The CDR3 extends over 12 amino acids. Trimming left V 6 bases short and J 5 bases short, with 11 bases between. The CDR3 DNA is TGTGCCAGCAGCCCCGGGGATCACGAGCAGTACTTC. Translation gives CASSPGDHEQYF. Full variable domain (outside the CDR3, taken from reference TRBV28 and TRBJ2-7): DVKVTQSSRYLVKRTGEKVFLECVQDMDHENMFWYRQDPGLGLRLIYFSYDVKMKEKGDIPEGYSVSREKKERFSLILESASTNQTSMYLCASSPGDHEQYFGPGTRLTVT.

J is TRBJ1-4 and V is TRBV18; 9 bases map to TRBD1. Germline lookup yields CDR1 KGHSH and CDR2 LQKENI. The CDR3 has 16 amino acids. V lost 3 bases, J lost 8 bases, and 10 bases stayed unmatched. The CDR3 DNA reads TGTGCCAGCTCACCCCCCCGGGACAGGGTAAACGAAAAACTGTTTTTT. It encodes CASSPPRDRVNEKLFF.

The chain couples TRBV30 to TRBJ1-6, with TRBD1 matching 8 bases. This CDR3 contains 17 residues. From germline, CDR1 is GTSNPN and CDR2 SVGIG (reference sequence). Trimming took 4 bases from V and 8 from J; bases not matched to a gene: 16. CDR3 nucleotide sequence: TGTGCCTGGACCATATCAGGGGGCGTTAAAGGCCATTCACCCCTCCACTTT. Translation gives CAWTISGGVKGHSPLHF.

Here the CDR3 DNA reads TGTGCCAGCAGTTTAGGCGGGAAGGGAAAAGAGACCCAGTACTTC. Translation: CASSLGGKGKETQYF. The chain employs TRBV28 and TRBJ2-5; D may be TRBD2 (6 bases). Trimming removed 2 bases from V and 3 bases from J, with 13 bases in between. This CDR3 is built from 15 residues. CDR1 is MDHEN, CDR2 SYDVKM, per germline.

J is TRBJ2-1 and V is TRBV19, with D maybe TRBD1 (6 bases). The CDR3 length is 14 residues. In germline, CDR1 is LNHDA, CDR2 SQIVND (reference sequence). V was trimmed by 4 bases and J by 4 bases, leaving 11 bases between them. Here the CDR3 reads CASSTQQGYNEQFF. In nucleotides, the CDR3 is TGTGCCAGTAGTACCCAACAGGGTTACAATGAGCAGTTCTTC.

This clone has just a few counts. This chain connects TRBV28 to TRBJ1-2, with 8 bases fitting TRBD1. Germline CDR1 reads MDHEN; CDR2 reads SYDVKM. This CDR3 spans 13 amino acids. V was pared by 7 bases and J by 7 bases, with 8 bases of the junction left unmatched. The CDR3 reads CASTYQGASGYTF. CDR3 in DNA: TGTGCCAGCACCTACCAGGGGGCGAGTGGCTACACCTTC.

The V and J genes are TRBV4-2 and TRBJ2-7; D is unresolved. This CDR3 has 13 amino acids. Germline V lookup: CDR1 LGHNA, CDR2 YNFKEQ. Deletions cut 2 bases from V and 2 bases from J, with 7 bases between. CDR3 sequence (DNA): TGTGCCAGCAGCCAATTAGTAACCTACGAGCAGTACTTC. Amino acid sequence: CASSQLVTYEQYF.

The genes are TRBV5-1 and TRBJ1-5; no reliable D call. Germline V lookup: CDR1 SGHRS, CDR2 YFSETQ. CDR3 length: 13 amino acids. The V end was cut by 0 bases, the J end by 5 bases, with 6 bases between. The CDR3 DNA is TGCGCCAGCAGCTTGGGGACTGATCAGCCCCAGCATTTT. Its translation: CASSLGTDQPQHF. Using reference TRBV5-1 and TRBJ1-5 for the parts outside the CDR3, the full variable domain is KAGVTQTPRYLIKTRGQQVTLSCSPISGHRSVSWYQQTPGQGLQFLFEYFSETQRNKGNFPGRFSGRQFSNSRSEMNVSTLELGDSALYLCASSLGTDQPQHFGDGTRLSIL.

The chain carries TRBV6-5 and TRBJ2-3, with 8 bases aligning to TRBD1. V lost 6 bases and J lost 3; bases outside the gene matches: 5. Germline V CDR1 and CDR2: MNHEY, SVGAGI. This CDR3 has 14 amino acids. The CDR3 region has the DNA TGTGCCAGCAGCCTACAGGGGGGAACAGATACGCAGTATTTT. Its translation: CASSLQGGTDTQYF.

The chain is built from TRBV7-2 and TRBJ2-1, with TRBD1 as a possible D gene (6 bases). The CDR3 is 16 amino acids. The germline V gene has CDR1 SGHTA and CDR2 FQGNSA. The ends were cut back, 0 bases at V and 10 bases at J, with 19 bases in the middle. The CDR3 region is CASSLAQQGSFREQFF. The CDR3 DNA sequence: TGTGCCAGCAGCTTAGCGCAACAGGGATCTTTCAGGGAGCAGTTCTTC.

This clone was seen a handful of times. The chain has TRBV28 and TRBJ2-7; maybe TRBD2 (5 bases). Germline-derived CDR1 and CDR2 are MDHEN and SYDVKM. V was shortened by 5 bases and J by 3 bases, with 17 bases between the two germline ends. The CDR3 covers 15 residues. The CDR3 nucleotides are TGTGCCAGCAGTCCCATCTCACGGGATGGCTACGAGCAGTACTTC. The encoded protein is CASSPISRDGYEQYF.

The chain combines TRBV11-2 with TRBJ2-5; 9 bases match TRBD1. This CDR3 comprises 16 residues. V was clipped by 3 bases and J by 7 bases; unmatched bases: 12. Germline V gene lookup returns CDR1 SGHAT and CDR2 FQNNGV. CDR3 region: CASSFGGRDRALTQYF. In nucleotides, the CDR3 is TGTGCCAGCAGCTTTGGCGGCCGGGACAGGGCGTTGACCCAGTACTTC.

Here the CDR3 reads CASSDGLAGLETQYF. The CDR3 DNA reads as TGTGCCAGCAGTGACGGACTAGCGGGATTGGAGACCCAGTACTTC. J is TRBJ2-5 and V is TRBV6-1; 12 nucleotides match TRBD2. The CDR3 is 15 residues long. Germline CDR1 reads MNHNS; CDR2 reads SASEGT. V was pared by 3 bases and J by 5 bases, with 4 bases of the junction left unmatched.